This T cell receptor (beta chain) was identified in a study of T cells in Graves' hyperthyroidism and ophthalmopathy. Study at large: The initial diagnosis was the point when peripheral blood was collected, ahead of any treatment.

Patients aged 18 to 65 had newly diagnosed hyperthyroidism of under 2 months' duration. Uncontrolled infection, other autoimmune disease, pregnancy or lactation barred patients from enrollment. CDR1 and CDR2 from the germline V gene are LGHDT and YNNKEL (reference sequence). The CDR3 runs to 14 residues. As concerns this clonotype: What it recognizes is unknown. At one end the junction does not follow the germline gene, possibly because of a read error.

The source material, RNA transcripts, was used to amplify TCR beta CDR3 regions. In the first-round RT-PCR of the TCR CDR3, the HTBI primer set was used. One entry per CDR3 protein results from TCRdb running MiXCR on the multiplex PCR reads. The repertoire holds a few hundred thousand distinct CDR3 sequences, more than 12% seen once, with 10% to 15% in the top ten. Notes on the study in general: Most clonotypes expanded in thyroid above 0.001 were likewise present in blood.

V and J are TRBV3-1 and TRBJ2-4, with D uncertain. The origin of this receptor is a woman aged 35 to 49 with Graves' hyperthyroidism that later progressed to Graves' ophthalmopathy. Sequencing was performed on blood. The CDR3 nucleotides read TGTGCCAGCAGCCAGGCCAGCGACAAACACATTCAGTATTTC. Residues: CASSQASDKHIQYF.